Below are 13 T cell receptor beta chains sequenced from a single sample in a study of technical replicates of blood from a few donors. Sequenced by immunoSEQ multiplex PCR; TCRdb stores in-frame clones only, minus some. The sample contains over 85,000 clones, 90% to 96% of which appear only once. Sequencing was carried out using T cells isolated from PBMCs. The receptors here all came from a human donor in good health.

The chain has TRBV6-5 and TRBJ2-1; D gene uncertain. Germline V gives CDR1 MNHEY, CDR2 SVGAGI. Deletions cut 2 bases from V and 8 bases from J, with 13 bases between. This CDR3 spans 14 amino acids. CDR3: CASSYRPEAHEQFF. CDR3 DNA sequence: TGTGCCAGCAGTTACCGGCCTGAGGCCCATGAGCAGTTCTTC.

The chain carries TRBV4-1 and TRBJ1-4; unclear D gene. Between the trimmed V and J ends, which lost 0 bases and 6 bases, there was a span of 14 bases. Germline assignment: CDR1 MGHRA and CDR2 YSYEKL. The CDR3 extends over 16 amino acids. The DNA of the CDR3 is TGCGCCAGCAGCCAAGAGAGGGCTAAGGAAGATGAAAAACTGTTTTTT. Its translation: CASSQERAKEDEKLFF.

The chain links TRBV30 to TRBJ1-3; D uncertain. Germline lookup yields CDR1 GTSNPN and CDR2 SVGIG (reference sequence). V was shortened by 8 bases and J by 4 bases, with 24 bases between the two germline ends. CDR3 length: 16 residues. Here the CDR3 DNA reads TGTGCCCAAACGGGCACGGGGAATCTCGGGGGAAACACCATATATTTT. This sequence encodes CAQTGTGNLGGNTIYF.

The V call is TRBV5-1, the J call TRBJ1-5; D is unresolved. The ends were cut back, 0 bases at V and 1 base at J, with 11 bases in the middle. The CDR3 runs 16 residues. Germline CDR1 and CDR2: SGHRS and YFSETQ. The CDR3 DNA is TGCGCCAGCAGCTTGGACGTCATGAGCAGCAATCAGCCCCAGCATTTT. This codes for CASSLDVMSSNQPQHF.

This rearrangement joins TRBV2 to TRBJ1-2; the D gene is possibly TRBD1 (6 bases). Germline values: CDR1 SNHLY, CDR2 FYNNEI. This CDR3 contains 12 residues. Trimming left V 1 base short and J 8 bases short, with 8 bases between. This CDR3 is CASSEGGGGYTF. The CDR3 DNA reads TGTGCCAGCAGTGAAGGTGGGGGCGGCTACACCTTC.

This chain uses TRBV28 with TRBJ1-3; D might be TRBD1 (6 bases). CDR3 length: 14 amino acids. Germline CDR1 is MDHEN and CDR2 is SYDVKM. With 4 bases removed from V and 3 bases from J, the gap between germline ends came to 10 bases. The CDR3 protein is CASSSGGGGNTIYF. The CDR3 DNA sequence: TGTGCCAGCAGTTCGGGGGGCGGTGGAAACACCATATATTTT.

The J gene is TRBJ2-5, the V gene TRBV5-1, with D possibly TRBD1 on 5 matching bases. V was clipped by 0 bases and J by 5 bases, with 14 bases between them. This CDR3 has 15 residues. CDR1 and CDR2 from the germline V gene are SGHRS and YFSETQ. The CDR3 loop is CASSLGRGSGETQYF. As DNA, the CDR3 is TGCGCCAGCAGCTTGGGTAGGGGATCAGGGGAGACCCAGTACTTC.

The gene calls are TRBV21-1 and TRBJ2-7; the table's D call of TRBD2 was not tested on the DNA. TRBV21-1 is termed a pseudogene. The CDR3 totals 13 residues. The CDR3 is CASSKVAYPEQYF. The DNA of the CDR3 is TGTGCCAGCAGCAAAGTCGCCTACCCCGAGCAGTACTTC.

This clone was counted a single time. CDR3 sequence (DNA): TGTGCCTGGACCCCAGCCCTAGGGGCGGGAGTGTCCTACGAGCAGTACTTC. This codes for CAWTPALGAGVSYEQYF. V is TRBV30 and J is TRBJ2-7; TRBD2 matches at 7 bases. CDR3 length equals 17 residues. Germline trimming cut 4 bases from V and 1 base from J; bases unmatched to any gene: 16. Looked up from germline, CDR1 is GTSNPN and CDR2 is SVGIG (reference sequence).

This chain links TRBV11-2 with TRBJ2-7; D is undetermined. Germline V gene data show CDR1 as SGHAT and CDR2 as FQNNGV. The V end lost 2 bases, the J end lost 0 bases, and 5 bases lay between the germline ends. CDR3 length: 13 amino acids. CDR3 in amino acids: CASSLTISYEQYF. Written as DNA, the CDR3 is TGTGCCAGCAGCTTAACTATCTCCTACGAGCAGTACTTC.

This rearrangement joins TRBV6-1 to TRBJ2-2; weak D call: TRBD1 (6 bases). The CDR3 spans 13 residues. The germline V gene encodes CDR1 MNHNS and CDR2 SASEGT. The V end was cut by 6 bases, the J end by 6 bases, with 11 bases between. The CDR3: CASRDSLAGELFF. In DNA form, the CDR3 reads TGTGCCAGCAGGGACAGTTTGGCCGGGGAGCTGTTTTTT.

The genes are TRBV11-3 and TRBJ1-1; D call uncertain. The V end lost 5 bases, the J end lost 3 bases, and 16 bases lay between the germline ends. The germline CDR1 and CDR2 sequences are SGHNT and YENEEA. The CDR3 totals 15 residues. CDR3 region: CASSRGRDSDTEAFF. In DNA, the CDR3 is TGTGCCAGCAGCCGAGGTCGGGATTCGGACACTGAAGCTTTCTTT.

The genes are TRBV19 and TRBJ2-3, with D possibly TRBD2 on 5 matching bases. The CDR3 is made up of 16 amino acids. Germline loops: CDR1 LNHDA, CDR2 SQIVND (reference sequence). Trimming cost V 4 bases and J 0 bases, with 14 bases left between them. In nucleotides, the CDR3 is TGTGCCAGTAGTAGAAGGACGGGGTCTAGCACAGATACGCAGTATTTT. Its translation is CASSRRTGSSTDTQYF.